Here is one TCR beta chain with its context. Drawing of peripheral blood yielded approximately 10 milliliters from each donor. PCR was performed a second time for 7 to 11 cycles using a sample-barcoded 5' primer and a J-beta primer mix. TCRdb re-derived calls from the 5' RACE reads in MiXCR, one entry per CDR3 protein. The profile shows 600,000 to 1,000,000 distinct CDR3 sequences, about 25% of them singletons. This sample is part of a study of blood T cells in healthy people across ages. This same sample was also part of a study on T cells of mothers and their children. That study reports: Over 9.5 million reads per mother and 2.5 million to 3.5 million per child were obtained. Overlap ran slightly, non-significantly higher for related than unrelated mother-child pairs.

The TCR originated in a boy aged 5 to 17 in good health. The sequenced material came from blood.

The CDR3 sequence: CASSLRGLAGGEQYF. As DNA, the CDR3 is TGTGCCAGCAGTTTACGGGGCCTAGCGGGAGGCGAGCAGTACTTC. V gene TRBV27 combines with J gene TRBJ2-7, with 11 nucleotides matching TRBD2. The germline V gene has CDR1 MNHEY and CDR2 SMNVEV (reference sequence). The CDR3 is made up of 15 amino acids. Trimming cost V 2 bases and J 6 bases; bases outside gene matches: 6.